The rows below give T cell receptor beta chains drawn from one sample of a study of coeliac disease. Profiling relied on immunoSEQ multiplex PCR, and the TCRdb table lists in-frame clones only, not all of them. The table has thousands of clones, 62% seen once. Sample: lymphocytes from the gut lamina propria. These receptors were taken from a man aged 60 to 69 with celiac disease on a gluten-free diet. CDR3s include the opening cysteine and the closing phenylalanine or tryptophan. The D gene is left open where the match is weak. Part of the rows lack a size; the others show once, few, many or a class for expanded clones.

d_call,clone_size,j_call,v_call,cdr3_nt,cdr3_aa
TRBD2,.,TRBJ2-1,TRBV28,TGTGCCAGCAGTTTAGGGCTAGCGGGGTCCTCAATCCATGAGCAGTTCTTC,CASSLGLAGSSIHEQFF
TRBD1,.,TRBJ1-6,TRBV6-6,TGTGCCAGCAGTCCAGGGACAGGGGGAGCCCTCCACTTT,CASSPGTGGALHF
.,.,TRBJ1-3,TRBV6-5,TGTGCCAGCAGTTATGGCCGGGGAAGTCCCATATATTTT,CASSYGRGSPIYF
.,.,TRBJ1-4,TRBV5-1,TGCGCCAGCAGTCTCACAGGCCTAGAGAATGAAAAACTGTTTTTT,CASSLTGLENEKLFF
TRBD2,few,TRBJ2-4,TRBV7-2,TGTGCCAGCAGCTTAGGGACTAGCGGGGGCCAAAACATTCAGTACTTC,CASSLGTSGGQNIQYF
.,.,TRBJ1-5,TRBV6-1,TGTGCCAGCAGTGGGAGGGGGGGGGCCAGCAGCAATCAGCCCCAGCATTTT,CASSGRGGASSNQPQHF
.,.,TRBJ1-2,TRBV19,TGTGCCAGTAGTACGGAGTACTATGGCTACACCTTC,CASSTEYYGYTF
TRBD1,few,TRBJ1-6,TRBV6-6,TGTGCCAGCACGTGGGAGACAGGGGCACCCCTCCACTTT,CASTWETGAPLHF
TRBD1,.,TRBJ1-2,TRBV5-4,TGTGCCAGCAGCTTGGGAGGCGGACAGGGGTCCCCCTATGGCTACACCTTC,CASSLGGGQGSPYGYTF
TRBD2,.,TRBJ2-3,TRBV30,TGTGCCTGGAGTGCCGCGGGGGTGGCTCCCTCGCAGTATTTT,CAWSAAGVAPSQYF
TRBD1,.,TRBJ2-1,TRBV15,TGTGCCACCAGCAGAGGGGGGACAGGGGGTAGGAATGAGCAGTTCTTC,CATSRGGTGGRNEQFF
.,.,TRBJ1-4,TRBV7-2,TGTGCCAGCAGCTTAATCGGGGGGTTGAATGAACTGTTTTTT,CASSLIGGLNELFF
.,few,TRBJ1-5,TRBV7-9,TGTGCCAGCAGCCTAACAGGGAATCAGCCCCAGCATTTT,CASSLTGNQPQHF
TRBD1,.,TRBJ2-5,TRBV7-2,TGTGCCAGCAGCACTACAACCGGGACAGGCAGAGAGACCCAGTACTTC,CASSTTTGTGRETQYF
.,medium-sized,TRBJ1-5,TRBV28,TGTGCCACTGGAGCCCACCTGGACAATCAGCCCCAGCATTTT,CATGAHLDNQPQHF
.,.,TRBJ1-5,TRBV27,TGTGCCAGCAGAACAGCAGGTCCGAATCAGCCCCAGCATTTT,CASRTAGPNQPQHF
.,.,TRBJ1-1,TRBV20-1,TGCAGTGCTAGGTATCGTACTGAAGCTTTCTTT,CSARYRTEAFF
.,.,TRBJ2-2,TRBV11-2,TGTGCCAGCAGCTTAGGGAGGGGATCTAGGGCGAACACCGGGGAGCTGTTTTTT,CASSLGRGSRANTGELFF
TRBD2,.,TRBJ2-3,TRBV14,TGTGCCAGCAGCCATAGGATTAGCGGGGGAACAGATACGCAGTATTTT,CASSHRISGGTDTQYF
.,.,TRBJ2-1,TRBV11-2,TGTGCCAGCAGCCCCCCCCCAGGGCAATCCTACAATGAGCAGTTCTTC,CASSPPPGQSYNEQFF
.,.,TRBJ2-1,TRBV5-6,TGTGCCAGCAGCTTGTTCCAGGGAGGAAATGAGCAGTTCTTC,CASSLFQGGNEQFF
.,.,TRBJ2-7,TRBV5-1,TGCGCCAGCAGCTCATTCTACGAGCAGTACTTC,CASSSFYEQYF
TRBD2,.,TRBJ2-7,TRBV28,TGTGCCAGCAGTCTCACCTTTGGGACCAGCGGGGGAGGGCAGTACTTC,CASSLTFGTSGGGQYF
TRBD1,.,TRBJ2-7,TRBV2,TGTGCCAGCAGGTTCTTTTTGGGACAGGGAAGCCCCTACGAGCAGTACTTC,CASRFFLGQGSPYEQYF
.,.,TRBJ1-4,TRBV6-4,TGTGCCAGCAGGGACCCCTCTAATGAAAAACTGTTTTTT,CASRDPSNEKLFF
TRBD2,.,TRBJ2-4,TRBV11-1,TGTGCCAGCAGCTCGAGCCCGGGAACTAGCGGGGGAACCAAAAACATTCAGTACTTC,CASSSSPGTSGGTKNIQYF
TRBD1,.,TRBJ2-3,TRBV2,TGTGCCACGACCTCTAGGACAGGGAGGACCACAGATACGCAGTATTTT,CATTSRTGRTTDTQYF
.,.,TRBJ1-2,TRBV6-5,TGTGCCAGCAGTTACCACACAGGACCCTATGGCTACACCTTC,CASSYHTGPYGYTF
.,few,TRBJ2-7,TRBV5-1,TGCGCCAGCAGCTTGGACGGACAGTCGTACGAGCAGTACTTC,CASSLDGQSYEQYF
.,.,TRBJ2-3,TRBV6-1,TGTGCCAGCAAGCACAGGGCAGGGGCAGATACGCAGTATTTT,CASKHRAGADTQYF
TRBD1,.,TRBJ1-3,TRBV28,TGTGCCAGCAGTACCGTCCGACAGGGGGCCTCTGGAAACACCATATATTTT,CASSTVRQGASGNTIYF
.,.,TRBJ2-6,TRBV2,TGTGCCAGCAGCAGATGGGAGGCTGGGGCCAACGTCCTGACTTTC,CASSRWEAGANVLTF
TRBD1,few,TRBJ2-5,TRBV6-1,TGTGCCAGCACCGGACAGGGTCTGGAGACCCAGTACTTC,CASTGQGLETQYF
.,.,TRBJ1-5,TRBV30,TGTGCCTGGAGTGTTGGGGGGAATAGCAATCAGCCCCAGCATTTT,CAWSVGGNSNQPQHF
.,once,TRBJ2-2,TRBV7-9,TGTGCCAGCAGCCCTGGACTTCTCACCGGGGAGCTGTTTTTT,CASSPGLLTGELFF
TRBD1,.,TRBJ2-2,TRBV7-6,TGTGCCAGCAGCTTAGAGGGACAGGGAAACGGGGAGCTGTTTTTT,CASSLEGQGNGELFF
.,.,TRBJ1-5,TRBV7-9,TGTGCCAGCAGCGGACAGAATAGCAATCAGCCCCAGCATTTT,CASSGQNSNQPQHF
TRBD1,few,TRBJ2-7,TRBV11-3,TGTGCCAGCAGCCCAACGACAGGGGGCCACGAGCAGTACTTC,CASSPTTGGHEQYF
.,once,TRBJ1-5,TRBV6-5,TGTGCCAGCAGTTACTCGACAGGTGGGCAGCCCCAGCATTTT,CASSYSTGGQPQHF
TRBD2,.,TRBJ2-3,TRBV27,TGTGCCAGCAGTAGGGGGGGACTAGCGGGGGGGCGGTCAGATACGCAGTATTTT,CASSRGGLAGGRSDTQYF
TRBD1,few,TRBJ2-7,TRBV10-1,TGCGCCAGCAGTGATAGCCGGACAGGGACCTACGAGCAGTACTTC,CASSDSRTGTYEQYF
TRBD1,.,TRBJ1-3,TRBV28,TGTGCCAGCAGTTTCTGGGGTTCGAGACAGGGCATAACCTCTGGAAACACCATATATTTT,CASSFWGSRQGITSGNTIYF
.,medium-sized,TRBJ1-1,TRBV5-1,TGCGCCAGCAGCACCCAATTGACAGGGAACACTGAAGCTTTCTTT,CASSTQLTGNTEAFF
TRBD1,.,TRBJ1-5,TRBV2,TGTGCCACCGCGGGACAGGGTCGTAATCAGCCCCAGCATTTT,CATAGQGRNQPQHF
TRBD2,.,TRBJ2-5,TRBV27,TGTGCCAGCAAAAGGGCGGGGGTACAAGAGACCCAGTACTTC,CASKRAGVQETQYF